The clone carrying this TCR beta chain occurred many times. What it recognizes is unknown. RNA transcripts provided the source from which TCR beta CDR3 regions were amplified. The HTBI primer set served for first-round RT-PCR of the TCR CDR3. TCRdb reprocessed the multiplex PCR reads with MiXCR, giving one entry per CDR3 protein. This sample has about 290,000 distinct CDR3 sequences, with 12% to 15% found just once. The entry originates in a study of T cells in Graves' hyperthyroidism and ophthalmopathy. Findings and limits, study-wide: Expanded thyroid clonotypes (above 0.001) were mostly also found in blood.

The material sequenced was blood. The receptor's source is a woman between 50 and 59 years old with Graves' hyperthyroidism that later progressed to Graves' ophthalmopathy.

CDR3 residues: CASSQESRGGYTF. In DNA form, the CDR3 reads TGTGCCAGCAGCCAAGAATCCCGTGGGGGCTACACCTTC. This chain connects TRBV3-1 to TRBJ1-2, with D hard to call. The CDR3 spans 13 residues. From germline, CDR1 is LGHDT and CDR2 YNNKEL (reference sequence). The V end lost 0 bases, the J end lost 8 bases, and 10 bases lay between the germline ends.